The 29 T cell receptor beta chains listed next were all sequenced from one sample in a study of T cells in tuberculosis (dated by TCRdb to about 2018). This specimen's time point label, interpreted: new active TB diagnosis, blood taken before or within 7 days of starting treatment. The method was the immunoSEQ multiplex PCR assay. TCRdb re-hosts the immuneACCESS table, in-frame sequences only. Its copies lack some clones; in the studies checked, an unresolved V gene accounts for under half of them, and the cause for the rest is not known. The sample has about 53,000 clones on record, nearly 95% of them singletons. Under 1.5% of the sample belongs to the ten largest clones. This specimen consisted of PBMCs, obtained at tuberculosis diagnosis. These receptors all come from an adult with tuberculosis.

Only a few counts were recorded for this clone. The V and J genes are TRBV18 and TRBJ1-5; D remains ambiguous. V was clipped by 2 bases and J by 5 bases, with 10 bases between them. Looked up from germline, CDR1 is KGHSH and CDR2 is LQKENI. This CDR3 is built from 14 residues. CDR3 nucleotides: TGTGCCAGCTCACCATCAGGACTGTATCAGCCCCAGCATTTT. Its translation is CASSPSGLYQPQHF.

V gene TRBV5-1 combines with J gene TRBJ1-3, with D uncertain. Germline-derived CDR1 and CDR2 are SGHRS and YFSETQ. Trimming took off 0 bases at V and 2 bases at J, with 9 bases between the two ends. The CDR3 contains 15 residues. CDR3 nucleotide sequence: TGCGCCAGCAGCTTGGGACAAAAAACTGGAAACACCATATATTTT. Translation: CASSLGQKTGNTIYF.

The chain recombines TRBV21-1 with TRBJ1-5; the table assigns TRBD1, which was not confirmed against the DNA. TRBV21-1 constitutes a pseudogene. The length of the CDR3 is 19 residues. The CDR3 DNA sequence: TGTGCCAGCAGCAAGGGGTGGGGGCGGCACACAATCCCACATCAGCCCCAGCATTTT. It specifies CASSKGWGRHTIPHQPQHF.

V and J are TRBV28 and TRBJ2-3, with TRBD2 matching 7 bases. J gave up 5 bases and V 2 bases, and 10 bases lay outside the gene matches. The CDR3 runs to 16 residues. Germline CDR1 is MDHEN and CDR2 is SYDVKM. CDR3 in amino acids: CASSLIRREGKDTQYF. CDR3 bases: TGTGCCAGCAGTTTAATTCGGAGGGAGGGGAAAGATACGCAGTATTTT.

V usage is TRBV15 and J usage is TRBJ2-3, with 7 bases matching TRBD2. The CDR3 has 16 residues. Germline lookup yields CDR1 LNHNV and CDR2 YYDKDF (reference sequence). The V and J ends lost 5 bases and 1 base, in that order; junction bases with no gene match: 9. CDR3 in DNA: TGTGCCACCAGCGGTACCGGGGGGTTAGGCACAGATACGCAGTATTTT. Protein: CATSGTGGLGTDTQYF.

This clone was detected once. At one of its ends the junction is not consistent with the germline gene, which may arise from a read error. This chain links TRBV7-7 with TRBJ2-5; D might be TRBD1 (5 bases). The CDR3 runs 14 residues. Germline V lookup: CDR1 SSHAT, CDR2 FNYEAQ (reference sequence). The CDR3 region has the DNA TGTGCTAGCAGCCTAGGGCAGGGTGCGGAGACCCAGTACTTC. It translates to CASSLGQGAETQYF. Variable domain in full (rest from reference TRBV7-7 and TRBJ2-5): GAGVSQSPRYKVTKRGQDVTLRCDPISSHATLYWYQQALGQGPEFLTYFNYEAQPDKSGLPSDRFSAERPEGSISTLTIQRTEQRDSAMYRCASSLGQGAETQYFGPGTRLLVL.

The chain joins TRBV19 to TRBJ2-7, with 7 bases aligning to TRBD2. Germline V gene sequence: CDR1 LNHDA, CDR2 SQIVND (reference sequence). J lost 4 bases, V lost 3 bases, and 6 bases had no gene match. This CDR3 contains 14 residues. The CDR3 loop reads CASSMEAGTYEQYF. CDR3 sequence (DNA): TGTGCCAGTAGTATGGAAGCGGGAACTTACGAGCAGTACTTC.

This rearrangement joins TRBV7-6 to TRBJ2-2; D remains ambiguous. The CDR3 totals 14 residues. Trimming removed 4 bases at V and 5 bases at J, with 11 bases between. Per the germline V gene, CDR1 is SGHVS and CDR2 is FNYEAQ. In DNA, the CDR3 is TGTGCCAGCAGCTCGATGGGCAGTACCGGGGAGCTGTTTTTT. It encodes CASSSMGSTGELFF.

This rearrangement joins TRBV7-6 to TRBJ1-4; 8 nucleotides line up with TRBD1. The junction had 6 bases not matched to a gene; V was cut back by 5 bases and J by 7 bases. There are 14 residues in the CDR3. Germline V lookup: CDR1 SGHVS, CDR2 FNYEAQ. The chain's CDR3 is CASSLGQGSEKLFF. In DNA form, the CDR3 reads TGTGCCAGCAGCCTAGGACAGGGCTCTGAAAAACTGTTTTTT.

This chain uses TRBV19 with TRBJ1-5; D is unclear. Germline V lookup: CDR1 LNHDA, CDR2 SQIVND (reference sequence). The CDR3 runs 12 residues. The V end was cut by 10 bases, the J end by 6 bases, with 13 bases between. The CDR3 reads CATRTPGQPQHF. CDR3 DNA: TGTGCCACTAGGACCCCGGGTCAGCCCCAGCATTTT.

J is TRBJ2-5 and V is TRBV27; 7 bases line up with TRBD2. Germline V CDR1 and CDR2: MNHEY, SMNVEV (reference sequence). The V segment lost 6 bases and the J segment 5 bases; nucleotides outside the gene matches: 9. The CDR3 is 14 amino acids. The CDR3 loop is CASSFGLEPETQYF. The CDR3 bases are TGTGCCAGCAGCTTCGGACTAGAGCCCGAGACCCAGTACTTC.

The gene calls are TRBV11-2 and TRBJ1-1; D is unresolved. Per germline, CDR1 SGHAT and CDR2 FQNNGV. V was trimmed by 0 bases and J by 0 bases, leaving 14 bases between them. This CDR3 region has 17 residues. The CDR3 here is CASSLDRQAPVNTEAFF. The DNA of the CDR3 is TGTGCCAGCAGCTTAGATCGGCAGGCGCCCGTGAACACTGAAGCTTTCTTT.

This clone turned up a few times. CDR3 DNA: TGTGCCAGCAGCTTAGCGCCCCCGGGGGGAAATAGCAATCAGCCCCAGCATTTT. Its translation is CASSLAPPGGNSNQPQHF. This rearrangement joins TRBV7-6 to TRBJ1-5; tentative D call: TRBD1 (5 bases). Germline-derived CDR1 and CDR2 are SGHVS and FNYEAQ. V lost 0 bases to trimming and J lost 0 bases, with 15 bases between them. The CDR3 has 18 amino acids.

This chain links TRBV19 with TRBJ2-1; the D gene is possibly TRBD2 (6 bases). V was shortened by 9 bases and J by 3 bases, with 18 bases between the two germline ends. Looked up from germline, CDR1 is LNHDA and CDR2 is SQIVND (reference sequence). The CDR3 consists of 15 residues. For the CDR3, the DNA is TGTGCCAGCCACACCGGGACTCATTTCTACAATGAGCAGTTCTTC. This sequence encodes CASHTGTHFYNEQFF. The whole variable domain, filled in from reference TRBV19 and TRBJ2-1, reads DGGITQSPKYLFRKEGQNVTLSCEQNLNHDAMYWYRQDPGQGLRLIYYSQIVNDFQKGDIAEGYSVSREKKESFPLTVTSAQKNPTAFYLCASHTGTHFYNEQFFGPGTRLTVL.

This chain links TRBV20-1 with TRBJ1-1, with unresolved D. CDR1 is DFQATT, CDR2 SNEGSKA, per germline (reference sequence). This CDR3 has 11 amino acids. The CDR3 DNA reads TGCAGCCTACCGGAGGACACTGAAGCTTTCTTT. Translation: CSLPEDTEAFF.

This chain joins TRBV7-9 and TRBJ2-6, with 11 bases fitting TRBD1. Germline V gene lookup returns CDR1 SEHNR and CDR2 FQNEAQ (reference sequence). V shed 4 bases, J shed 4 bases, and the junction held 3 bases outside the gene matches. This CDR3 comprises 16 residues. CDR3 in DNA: TGTGCCAGCAGCTCGGGACAGGGGGACGGGGCCAACGTCCTGACTTTC. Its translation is CASSSGQGDGANVLTF.

CDR3 DNA sequence: TGTGCCAGCAGTGGGACAGGGGGTCCCCCTGGCTACACCTTC. It is translated as CASSGTGGPPGYTF. The gene calls are TRBV27 and TRBJ1-2, with 11 bases identical to TRBD1. This CDR3 has 14 amino acids. J gave up 7 bases and V 5 bases, and 6 bases lay outside the gene matches. From germline, CDR1 is MNHEY and CDR2 SMNVEV (reference sequence).

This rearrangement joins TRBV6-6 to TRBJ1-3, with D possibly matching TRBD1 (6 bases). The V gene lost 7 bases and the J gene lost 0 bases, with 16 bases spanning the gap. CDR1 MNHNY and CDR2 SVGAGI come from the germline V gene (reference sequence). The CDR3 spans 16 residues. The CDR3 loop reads CASILDSTGSGNTIYF. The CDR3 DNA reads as TGTGCCAGCATCCTAGACTCGACAGGCTCTGGAAACACCATATATTTT.

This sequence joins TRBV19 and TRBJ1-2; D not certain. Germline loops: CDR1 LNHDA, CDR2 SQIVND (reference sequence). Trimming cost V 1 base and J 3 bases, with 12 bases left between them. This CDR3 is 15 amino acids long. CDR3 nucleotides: TGTGCCAGTAGTATAGTGGGCGGGCCTTACTATGGCTACACCTTC. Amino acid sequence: CASSIVGGPYYGYTF.

The CDR3 is CASSLIGGNTEAFF. Written as DNA, the CDR3 is TGTGCCAGCAGCTTGATAGGGGGTAACACTGAAGCTTTCTTT. The gene calls are TRBV5-6 and TRBJ1-1; the D gene is possibly TRBD1 (6 bases). V dropped 1 base and J dropped 2 bases, with 9 bases sitting between them. The V gene's germline CDR1 is SGHDT and CDR2 YYEEEE. The CDR3 sequence is 14 residues long.

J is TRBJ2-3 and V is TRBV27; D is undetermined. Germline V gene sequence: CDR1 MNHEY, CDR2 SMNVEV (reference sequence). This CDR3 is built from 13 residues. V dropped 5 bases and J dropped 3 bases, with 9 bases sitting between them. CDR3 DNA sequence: TGTGCCAGCAGTCCCCTTAGAACAGATACGCAGTATTTT. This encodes CASSPLRTDTQYF.

The CDR3 DNA sequence: TGTGCCAGCAGCCGAACAGGGGTCATGAACACTGAAGCTTTCTTT. It is translated as CASSRTGVMNTEAFF. The V and J genes are TRBV9 and TRBJ1-1; 7 nucleotides line up with TRBD1. The V segment lost 4 bases and the J segment 0 bases; nucleotides outside the gene matches: 6. The CDR3 runs to 15 residues. CDR1 and CDR2 from the germline V gene are SGDLS and YYNGEE.

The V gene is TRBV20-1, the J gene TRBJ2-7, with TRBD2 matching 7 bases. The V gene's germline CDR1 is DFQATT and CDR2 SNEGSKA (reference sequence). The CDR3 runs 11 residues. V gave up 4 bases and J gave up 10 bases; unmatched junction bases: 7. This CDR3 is CSATGGREQYF. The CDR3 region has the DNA TGCAGTGCTACCGGGGGGAGGGAACAGTACTTC.

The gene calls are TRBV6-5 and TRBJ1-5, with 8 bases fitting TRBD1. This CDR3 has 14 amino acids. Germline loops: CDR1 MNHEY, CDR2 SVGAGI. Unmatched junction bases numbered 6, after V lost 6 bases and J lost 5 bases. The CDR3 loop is CASSNYRGDQPQHF. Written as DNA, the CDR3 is TGTGCCAGCAGCAATTACAGGGGGGATCAGCCCCAGCATTTT.

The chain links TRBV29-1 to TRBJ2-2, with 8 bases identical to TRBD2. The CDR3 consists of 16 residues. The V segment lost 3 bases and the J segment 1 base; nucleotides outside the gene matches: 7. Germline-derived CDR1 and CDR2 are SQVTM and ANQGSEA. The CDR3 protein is CSVDDGRGVNTGELFF. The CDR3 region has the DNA TGCAGCGTTGACGACGGGAGGGGAGTGAACACCGGGGAGCTGTTTTTT.

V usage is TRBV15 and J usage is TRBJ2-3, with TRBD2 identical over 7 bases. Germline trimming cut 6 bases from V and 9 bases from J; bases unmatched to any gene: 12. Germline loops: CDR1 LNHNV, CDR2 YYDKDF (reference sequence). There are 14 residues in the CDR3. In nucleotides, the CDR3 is TGTGCCACCAGGTTTTCGCGGGAGAGCCACACGCAGTATTTT. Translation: CATRFSRESHTQYF.

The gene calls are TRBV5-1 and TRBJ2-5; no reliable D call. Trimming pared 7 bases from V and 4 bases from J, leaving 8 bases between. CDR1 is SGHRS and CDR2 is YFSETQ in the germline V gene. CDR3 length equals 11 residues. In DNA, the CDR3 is TGCGCCAGCCAGCAGGCAGAGACCCAGTACTTC. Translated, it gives CASQQAETQYF.

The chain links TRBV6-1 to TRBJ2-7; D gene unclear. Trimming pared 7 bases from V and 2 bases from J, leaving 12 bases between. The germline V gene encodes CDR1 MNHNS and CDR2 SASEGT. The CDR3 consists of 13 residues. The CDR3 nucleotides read TGTGCCAGCAACTTCGGTTTCACCTACGAGCAGTACTTC. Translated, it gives CASNFGFTYEQYF.

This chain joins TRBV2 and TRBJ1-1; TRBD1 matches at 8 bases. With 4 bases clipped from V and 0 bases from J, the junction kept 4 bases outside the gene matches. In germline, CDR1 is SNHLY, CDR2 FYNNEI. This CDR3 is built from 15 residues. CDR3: CASSGDRSLNTEAFF. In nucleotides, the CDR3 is TGTGCCAGCAGTGGGGACAGGTCCCTGAACACTGAAGCTTTCTTT. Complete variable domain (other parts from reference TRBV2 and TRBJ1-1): EPEVTQTPSHQVTQMGQEVILRCVPISNHLYFYWYRQILGQKVEFLVSFYNNEISEKSEIFDDQFSVERPDGSNFTLKIRSTKLEDSAMYFCASSGDRSLNTEAFFGQGTRLTVV.